The next 20 T cell receptor beta chains were all read from a single sample in a study of cytomegalovirus exposure and HLA in healthy donors. 13 Jbeta primers and 60 Vbeta primers were used for the PCR. This table comes from immunoSEQ multiplex PCR, and its TCRdb copy is limited to in-frame clones, with some not included. The repertoire holds 200,000 or so clones, with 80% to 85% as singletons. Source material: PBMCs. Receptors were obtained from a boy aged 2 to 10 in good health and CMV-seronegative.

The V and J genes are TRBV5-4 and TRBJ2-7; a weak D match, TRBD2 (6 bases). The CDR3 spans 15 residues. The V gene lost 0 bases and the J gene lost 3 bases, with 13 bases spanning the gap. Germline CDR1 is SGHNT and CDR2 is YYREEE (reference sequence). Here the CDR3 reads CASSLDGGGNYEQYF. The DNA for the CDR3 is TGTGCCAGCAGCTTGGATGGGGGAGGCAACTACGAGCAGTACTTC.

The rearrangement joins TRBV7-2 to TRBJ1-2, with unresolved D. This CDR3 region has 18 residues. V dropped 0 bases and J dropped 1 base, with 18 bases sitting between them. CDR1 is SGHTA, CDR2 FQGNSA, per germline. CDR3 in amino acids: CASSLAISAASGNYGYTF. The CDR3 nucleotides read TGTGCCAGCAGCTTAGCTATCTCGGCAGCCTCGGGTAACTATGGCTACACCTTC.

This clone was counted a single time. The rearrangement uses TRBV19 and TRBJ1-5; 8 bases line up with TRBD1. Germline trimming cut 6 bases from V and 3 bases from J; bases unmatched to any gene: 7. Germline V gene lookup returns CDR1 LNHDA and CDR2 SQIVND (reference sequence). The CDR3 totals 15 residues. This chain's CDR3 is CASRDRVYDNQPQHF. CDR3 sequence (DNA): TGTGCCAGTAGGGACAGGGTCTATGACAATCAGCCCCAGCATTTT.

J is TRBJ1-4 and V is TRBV7-8, with D perhaps TRBD1 (5 bases). This CDR3 spans 14 amino acids. Trimming left V 5 bases short and J 15 bases short, with 22 bases between. Looked up from germline, CDR1 is SGHVS and CDR2 is FQNEAQ. CDR3 amino acids: CASSRGDLPHGVFF. Written as DNA, the CDR3 is TGTGCCAGCAGCCGAGGGGACTTGCCTCATGGGGTGTTTTTT.

The chain has TRBV7-8 and TRBJ2-7, with D perhaps TRBD2 (6 bases). The ends were cut back, 1 base at V and 2 bases at J, with 6 bases in the middle. The V gene's germline CDR1 is SGHVS and CDR2 FQNEAQ. The CDR3 loop spans 13 amino acids. The CDR3 here is CASSLGRAYEQYF. The CDR3 DNA sequence: TGTGCCAGCAGCTTAGGGAGGGCCTACGAGCAGTACTTC.

V and J are TRBV19 and TRBJ1-1, with D possibly TRBD1 on 5 matching bases. The germline V and J ends were trimmed by 1 base and 0 bases, with 9 bases remaining between them. Germline loops: CDR1 LNHDA, CDR2 SQIVND (reference sequence). This CDR3 has 15 residues. CDR3 region: CASSIGQSMNTEAFF. Written as DNA, the CDR3 is TGTGCCAGTAGTATAGGACAGAGTATGAACACTGAAGCTTTCTTT.

This clone was detected a few times. CDR3: CASSVEPLAPHEQYF. CDR3 sequence (DNA): TGTGCCAGCAGCGTTGAGCCCCTAGCTCCCCACGAGCAGTACTTC. The chain has TRBV9 and TRBJ2-7, with D perhaps matching TRBD2 (5 bases). Trimming left V 2 bases short and J 5 bases short, with 17 bases between. The germline V gene has CDR1 SGDLS and CDR2 YYNGEE. The CDR3 loop spans 15 amino acids.

The CDR3 DNA follows: TGTGCCAGCAGCTCAAGACAGGGGGGCACTGAAGCTTTCTTT. The encoded protein is CASSSRQGGTEAFF. The chain uses TRBV9 and TRBJ1-1, with 9 positions matching TRBD1. Trimming cost V 4 bases and J 4 bases; bases outside gene matches: 5. The CDR3 totals 14 residues. CDR1 is SGDLS, CDR2 YYNGEE, per germline.

V gene TRBV4-1 combines with J gene TRBJ2-1; D is unresolved. Germline lookup yields CDR1 MGHRA and CDR2 YSYEKL. V shed 1 base and J shed 7 bases, with 8 bases lying between them. This CDR3 is 13 amino acids long. The CDR3 bases are TGCGCCAGCAGCCAAGGTAGTTGGAATGAGCAGTTCTTC. This gives the protein CASSQGSWNEQFF.

The chain carries TRBV4-1 and TRBJ2-2, with D possibly matching TRBD1 (5 bases). V was shortened by 1 base and J by 0 bases, with 9 bases between the two germline ends. The CDR3 runs 16 residues. Looked up from germline, CDR1 is MGHRA and CDR2 is YSYEKL. The CDR3 sequence is CASSQGSGSNTGELFF. The DNA for the CDR3 is TGCGCCAGCAGCCAAGGATCAGGGTCGAACACCGGGGAGCTGTTTTTT.

The CDR3 here is CASSEARGSNQPQHF. CDR3 coding DNA: TGTGCCAGCAGTGAAGCCAGGGGGAGCAATCAGCCCCAGCATTTT. This chain links TRBV6-1 with TRBJ1-5, with 7 bases identical to TRBD1. V shed 0 bases, J shed 1 base, and the junction held 0 bases outside the gene matches. The germline V gene encodes CDR1 MNHNS and CDR2 SASEGT. CDR3 length equals 15 residues.

The CDR3 sequence: CASSGTTQYYEQYF. The CDR3 nucleotides are TGTGCCAGCAGTGGGACTACCCAGTACTACGAGCAGTACTTC. The chain employs TRBV6-1 and TRBJ2-7; the D gene is possibly TRBD2 (6 bases). The germline V and J ends were trimmed by 4 bases and 3 bases, with 13 bases remaining between them. CDR3 length: 14 residues. The germline V gene encodes CDR1 MNHNS and CDR2 SASEGT.

The rearrangement joins TRBV6-5 to TRBJ2-1; TRBD2 agrees at 7 bases. The CDR3 runs to 15 residues. Germline-derived CDR1 and CDR2 are MNHEY and SVGAGI. Unmatched junction bases numbered 9, after V lost 7 bases and J lost 3 bases. This CDR3 reads CASTAEGGSYNEQFF. Written as DNA, the CDR3 is TGTGCCAGCACGGCAGAGGGAGGGAGCTACAATGAGCAGTTCTTC.

The chain carries TRBV19 and TRBJ2-1, with TRBD2 matching 9 bases. This CDR3 contains 14 residues. V shed 7 bases and J 7 bases; nucleotides not matched to a gene: 8. Germline V lookup: CDR1 LNHDA, CDR2 SQIVND (reference sequence). In nucleotides, the CDR3 is TGTGCCAGTAAAGTAGGGCGGGAGGGGAATGAGCAGTTCTTC. It encodes CASKVGREGNEQFF.

The CDR3 sequence is CASSYQGTEESGYTF. In nucleotides, the CDR3 is TGTGCCAGCAGTTACCAGGGGACAGAAGAGAGTGGCTACACCTTC. The V gene is TRBV6-6, the J gene TRBJ1-2; 7 bases agree with TRBD1. This CDR3 spans 15 amino acids. The V segment lost 2 bases and the J segment 7 bases; nucleotides outside the gene matches: 10. Germline V gene data show CDR1 as MNHNY and CDR2 as SVGAGI (reference sequence).

For this clone: The junction does not match germline at one end; this may be a read error. Other DNA sequences from this sample encode an identical CDR3 as well. V gene TRBV2 combines with J gene TRBJ1-2; 9 bases align to TRBD1. The CDR3 spans 16 residues. Germline V lookup: CDR1 SNHLY, CDR2 FYNNEI. The CDR3 region is CASSATGGSANYGYTF. The CDR3 DNA is TGTGCCAGCAGTGCCACAGGGGGCTCAGCTAACTATGGCTATACCTTC.

The chain has TRBV29-1 and TRBJ2-1; 9 bases are shared with TRBD2. V shed 4 bases, J shed 0 bases, and the junction held 7 bases outside the gene matches. Per germline, CDR1 SQVTM and CDR2 ANQGSEA. The CDR3 spans 16 residues. The CDR3 region is CSVGHLAGSSYNEQFF. CDR3 nucleotide sequence: TGCAGCGTTGGACACCTAGCGGGGAGCTCCTACAATGAGCAGTTCTTC.

The gene calls are TRBV5-6 and TRBJ1-4; no firm D call. The CDR3 runs to 14 residues. CDR1 SGHDT and CDR2 YYEEEE come from the germline V gene. V was trimmed by 0 bases and J by 11 bases, leaving 14 bases between them. The CDR3: CASSLDDGLRKLFF. The CDR3 bases are TGTGCCAGCAGCTTGGACGACGGTCTGAGGAAACTGTTTTTT.

J is TRBJ1-1 and V is TRBV5-1, with D tentatively TRBD1 (5 bases). CDR3 length equals 16 residues. Trimming left V 0 bases short and J 1 base short, with 13 bases between. The germline CDR1 and CDR2 sequences are SGHRS and YFSETQ. The CDR3, as DNA: TGCGCCAGCAGCTTGGGGATGGGGAGGGGGAACACTGAAGCTTTCTTT. Protein: CASSLGMGRGNTEAFF. Together with reference TRBV5-1 and TRBJ1-1, the CDR3 gives the full variable domain: KAGVTQTPRYLIKTRGQQVTLSCSPISGHRSVSWYQQTPGQGLQFLFEYFSETQRNKGNFPGRFSGRQFSNSRSEMNVSTLELGDSALYLCASSLGMGRGNTEAFFGQGTRLTVV.

The chain couples TRBV7-9 to TRBJ2-7; D is possibly TRBD2 (6 bases). Germline values: CDR1 SEHNR, CDR2 FQNEAQ (reference sequence). The CDR3 totals 14 residues. Trimming stripped 4 bases from V and 3 bases from J, with 13 bases between. The CDR3 bases are TGTGCCAGCAGCTACCGGGACTTGGGCTACGAGCAGTACTTC. Protein product: CASSYRDLGYEQYF. Full variable domain (remainder filled in from reference TRBV7-9 and TRBJ2-7): DTGVSQNPRHKITKRGQNVTFRCDPISEHNRLYWYRQTLGQGPEFLTYFQNEAQLEKSRLLSDRFSAERPKGSFSTLEIQRTEQGDSAMYLCASSYRDLGYEQYFGPGTRLTVT.